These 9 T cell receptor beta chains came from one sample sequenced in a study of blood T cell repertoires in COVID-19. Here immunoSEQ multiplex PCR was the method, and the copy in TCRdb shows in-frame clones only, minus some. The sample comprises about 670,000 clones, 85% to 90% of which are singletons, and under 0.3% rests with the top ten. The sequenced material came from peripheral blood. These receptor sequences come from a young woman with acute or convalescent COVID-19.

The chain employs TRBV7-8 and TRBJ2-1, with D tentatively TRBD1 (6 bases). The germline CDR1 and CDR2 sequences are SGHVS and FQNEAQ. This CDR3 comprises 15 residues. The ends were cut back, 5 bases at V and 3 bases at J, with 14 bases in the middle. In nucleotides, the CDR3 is TGTGCCAGCAGCCGGACAGCCACCTTCTACAATGAGCAGTTCTTC. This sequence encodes CASSRTATFYNEQFF.

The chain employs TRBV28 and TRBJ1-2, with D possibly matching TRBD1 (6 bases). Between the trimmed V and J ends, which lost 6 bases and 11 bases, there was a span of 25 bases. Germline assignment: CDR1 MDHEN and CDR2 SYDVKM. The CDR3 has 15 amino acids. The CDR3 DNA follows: TGTGCCAGCAGCGAAAGGAGGACAGTCCTTTGGTGGTACACCTTC. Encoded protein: CASSERRTVLWWYTF.

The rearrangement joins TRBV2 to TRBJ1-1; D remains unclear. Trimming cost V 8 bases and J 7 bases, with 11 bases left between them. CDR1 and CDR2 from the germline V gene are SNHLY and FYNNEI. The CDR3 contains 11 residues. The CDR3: CASGLEDEAFF. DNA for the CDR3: TGTGCCAGCGGGTTAGAGGATGAAGCTTTCTTT.

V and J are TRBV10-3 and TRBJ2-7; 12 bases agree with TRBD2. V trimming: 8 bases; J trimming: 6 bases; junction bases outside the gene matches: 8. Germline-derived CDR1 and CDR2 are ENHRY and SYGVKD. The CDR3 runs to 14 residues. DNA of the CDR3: TGTGCCATCTCCGCAACTAGCGGGGGGAGCGAGCAGTACTTC. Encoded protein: CAISATSGGSEQYF.

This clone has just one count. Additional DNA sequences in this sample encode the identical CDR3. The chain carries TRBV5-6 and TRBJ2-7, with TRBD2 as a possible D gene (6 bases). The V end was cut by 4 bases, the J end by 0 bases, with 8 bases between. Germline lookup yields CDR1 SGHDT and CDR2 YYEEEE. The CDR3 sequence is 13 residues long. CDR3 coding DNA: TGTGCCAGCAGCCCCGGGAGCTCCTACGAGCAGTACTTC. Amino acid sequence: CASSPGSSYEQYF.

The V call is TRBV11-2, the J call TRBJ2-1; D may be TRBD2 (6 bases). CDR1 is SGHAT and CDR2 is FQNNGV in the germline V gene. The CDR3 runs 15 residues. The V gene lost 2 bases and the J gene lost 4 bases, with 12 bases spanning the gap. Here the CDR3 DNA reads TGTGCCAGCAGCTTAACGGGGGAGCCGTACAATGAGCAGTTCTTC. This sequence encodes CASSLTGEPYNEQFF.

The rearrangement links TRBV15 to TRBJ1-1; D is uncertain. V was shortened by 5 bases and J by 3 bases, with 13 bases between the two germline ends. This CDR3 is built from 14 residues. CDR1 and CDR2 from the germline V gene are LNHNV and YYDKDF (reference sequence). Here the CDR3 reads CATSPPGRYTEAFF. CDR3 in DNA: TGTGCCACCAGCCCGCCGGGGAGGTACACTGAAGCTTTCTTT. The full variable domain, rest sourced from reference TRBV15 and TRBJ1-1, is DAMVIQNPRYQVTQFGKPVTLSCSQTLNHNVMYWYQQKSSQAPKLLFHYYDKDFNNEADTPDNFQSRRPNTSFCFLDIRSPGLGDTAMYLCATSPPGRYTEAFFGQGTRLTVV.

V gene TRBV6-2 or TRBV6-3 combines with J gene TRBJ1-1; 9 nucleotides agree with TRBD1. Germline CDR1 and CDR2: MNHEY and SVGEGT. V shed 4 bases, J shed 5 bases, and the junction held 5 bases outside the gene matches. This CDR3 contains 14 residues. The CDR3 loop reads CASSFGTGRTEAFF. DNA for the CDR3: TGTGCCAGCAGTTTTGGGACAGGGCGTACTGAAGCTTTCTTT.

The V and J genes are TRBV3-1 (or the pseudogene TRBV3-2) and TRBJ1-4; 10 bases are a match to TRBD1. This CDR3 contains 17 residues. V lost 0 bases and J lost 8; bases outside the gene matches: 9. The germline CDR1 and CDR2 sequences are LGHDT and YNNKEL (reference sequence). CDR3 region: CASSQDSGQGGIEKLFF. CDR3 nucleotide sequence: TGTGCCAGCAGCCAAGATAGCGGACAGGGGGGAATAGAAAAACTGTTTTTT.